These 16 T cell receptor beta chains share one sample of origin, sequenced in a study of circulating CD8 cells and anti-PD-1 response in melanoma. Four subsets defined by PD-1 and/or TIGIT were sorted from live CD3+CD8+TCRalphabeta+ cells. The QIAseq Immune Repertoire TCR panel built the libraries from 15 ng of total RNA. TCRdb used MiXCR to reprocess the reads, holding one entry per CDR3 protein. The sample records over a thousand distinct CDR3 sequences, 5.5% to 7% being singletons. The source material was CD8+ T cells from PBMCs, sampled at baseline or after one month of anti-PD-1 therapy (not recorded which). These receptors came from a human donor with melanoma.

This clonotype is medium-sized within its sample. The chain has TRBV7-2 and TRBJ2-2; 12 bases are shared with TRBD1. V was pared by 5 bases and J by 4 bases, with 8 bases of the junction left unmatched. The germline CDR1 and CDR2 sequences are SGHTA and FQGNSA. The CDR3 totals 17 residues. CDR3 amino acids: CASSAKGQGAPTGELFF. CDR3 nucleotides: TGTGCCAGCAGCGCGAAGGGACAGGGGGCGCCCACCGGGGAGCTGTTTTTT.

As concerns this clonotype: One end of the junction varies from germline; a read error may be responsible. V is TRBV15 and J is TRBJ2-1; D perhaps matches TRBD1 (6 bases). The V gene's germline CDR1 is LNHNV and CDR2 YYDKDF (reference sequence). This CDR3 is 15 amino acids long. The CDR3: CAPSRLGEGGNEQFF. The DNA of the CDR3 is TGTGCCCCCAGCAGACTCGGGGAAGGGGGCAATGAGCAGTTCTTC. The complete variable domain, with remaining parts taken from reference TRBV15 and TRBJ2-1, reads DAMVIQNPRYQVTQFGKPVTLSCSQTLNHNVMYWYQQKSSQAPKLLFHYYDKDFNNEADTPDNFQSRRPNTSFCFLDIRSPGLGDTAMYLCAPSRLGEGGNEQFFGPGTRLTVL.

This clonotype is medium-sized within its sample. The gene calls are TRBV2 and TRBJ1-6, with D maybe TRBD1 (6 bases). This CDR3 comprises 14 residues. Germline lookup yields CDR1 SNHLY and CDR2 FYNNEI. V was cut by 3 bases and J by 7 bases, with 10 bases left in between. The CDR3 DNA reads TGTGCCAGCAGTGAGGCAGGGGTCAATTCACCCCTCCACTTT. It translates to CASSEAGVNSPLHF.

This clonotype is labeled large. The rearrangement links TRBV6-6 to TRBJ2-3; no firm D call. The ends were cut back, 4 bases at V and 5 bases at J, with 4 bases in the middle. CDR1 MNHNY and CDR2 SVGAGI come from the germline V gene (reference sequence). The CDR3 extends over 11 amino acids. The CDR3 loop is CASSWGDTQYF. CDR3 nucleotide sequence: TGTGCCAGCAGTTGGGGAGATACGCAGTATTTT.

This clonotype is categorized as large. V gene TRBV19 combines with J gene TRBJ1-5; TRBD1 aligns across 7 bases. After removal of 5 bases from V and 0 bases from J, the junction contained 4 bases not matched to a gene. This CDR3 is built from 15 residues. Germline V gene lookup returns CDR1 LNHDA and CDR2 SQIVND (reference sequence). The chain's CDR3 is CASSSTGFSNQPQHF. The CDR3 region has the DNA TGTGCCAGTAGTTCGACAGGGTTTAGCAATCAGCCCCAGCATTTT.

This clonotype is labeled as large. CDR3 coding DNA: TGCGCCAGCAGCCAAGATTTTCTGAAAACCTTC. It codes for CASSQDFLKTF. V gene TRBV4-1 combines with J gene TRBJ1-2; no definite D call. The CDR3 is made up of 11 amino acids. CDR1 MGHRA and CDR2 YSYEKL come from the germline V gene. Trimming took 0 bases from V and 14 from J, leaving 10 bases between them.

This clonotype is medium-sized within its sample. The chain is built from TRBV20-1 and TRBJ1-1; D gene ambiguous. Germline CDR1 and CDR2: DFQATT and SNEGSKA (reference sequence). This CDR3 is built from 13 residues. V was trimmed by 1 base and J by 8 bases, leaving 14 bases between them. The CDR3 coding sequence is TGCAGTGCTAGAGCTCCCTTCGTCGCCGAAGCTTTCTTT. It specifies CSARAPFVAEAFF.

This clonotype qualifies as medium-sized (0.01 to 0.1%). The chain carries TRBV18 and TRBJ2-4; D gene uncertain. Between the trimmed V and J ends, which lost 2 bases and 1 base, there was a span of 6 bases. Per germline, CDR1 KGHSH and CDR2 LQKENI. The CDR3 sequence is 14 residues long. The DNA for the CDR3 is TGTGCCAGCTCACCAAATTCTGCCAAAAACATTCAGTACTTC. Translating it yields CASSPNSAKNIQYF.

This clonotype rates as medium-sized. The chain employs TRBV27 and TRBJ2-7; TRBD1 aligns across 11 bases. The CDR3 contains 14 residues. V dropped 7 bases and J dropped 3; count of bases not matched to a gene: 5. Germline assignment: CDR1 MNHEY and CDR2 SMNVEV (reference sequence). CDR3 region: CASKPDRGLYEQYF. CDR3 nucleotides: TGTGCCAGCAAGCCGGACAGGGGGCTCTACGAGCAGTACTTC.

Relative to its sample, this clonotype is medium-sized. V and J are TRBV4-2 and TRBJ2-3; 9 positions match TRBD2. V was clipped by 0 bases and J by 4 bases; unmatched bases: 2. Germline CDR1 LGHNA, CDR2 YNFKEQ. The CDR3 totals 15 residues. The CDR3 DNA reads TGTGCCAGCAGCCAAGAGCGGGGGGGCCCAGATACGCAGTATTTT. Residues: CASSQERGGPDTQYF.

In its sample, this clonotype ranks as medium-sized. The chain uses TRBV18 and TRBJ2-7, with TRBD2 matching 7 bases. CDR3 length equals 13 residues. Germline V gives CDR1 KGHSH, CDR2 LQKENI. V lost 0 bases and J lost 6; bases outside the gene matches: 2. The CDR3 DNA reads as TGTGCCAGCTCACCACCGGGGAGGGGCGAGCAGTACTTC. Protein product: CASSPPGRGEQYF.

V and J are TRBV19 and TRBJ2-3; D not resolved. V lost 6 bases and J 0 bases, leaving 7 bases between the germline ends. Germline loops: CDR1 LNHDA, CDR2 SQIVND (reference sequence). The CDR3 length is 13 residues. CDR3 DNA sequence: TGTGCCAGTAGGGCGACCAGCACAGATACGCAGTATTTT. This translates into CASRATSTDTQYF.

By share of the sample, this clonotype is medium-sized (0.01 to 0.1%). The chain is built from TRBV3-1 and TRBJ2-3, with D uncertain. Per germline, CDR1 LGHDT and CDR2 YNNKEL (reference sequence). Trimming left V 4 bases short and J 3 bases short, with 17 bases between. This CDR3 contains 16 residues. As DNA, the CDR3 is TGTGCCAGCAGCCTAACCCACGGGTTGGGAACAGATACGCAGTATTTT. Translation: CASSLTHGLGTDTQYF.

CDR3 sequence reads: CASSHESSGGGTGELFF. The DNA for the CDR3 is TGTGCCAGCAGCCACGAATCTAGCGGGGGCGGAACCGGGGAGCTGTTTTTT. The chain couples TRBV4-2 to TRBJ2-2; 10 positions agree with TRBD2. From germline, CDR1 is LGHNA and CDR2 YNFKEQ. This CDR3 spans 17 amino acids. V lost 3 bases to trimming and J lost 5 bases; unmatched junction nucleotides: 9.

A word on this clonotype: Given a much more abundant clone one base away, this may be a read error. The rearrangement uses TRBV29-1 and TRBJ1-1; no definite D call. The CDR3 runs to 12 residues. Germline CDR1 SQVTM, CDR2 ANQGSEA. The V end was cut by 7 bases, the J end by 5 bases, with 14 bases between. The DNA of the CDR3 is TGCAGCGGCCACCTTGGAAGTACTGAAGCTTTCTTT. This encodes CSGHLGSTEAFF.

This clonotype is medium-sized in the sample. This chain connects TRBV19 to TRBJ2-2; D may be TRBD1 or TRBD2 (5 bases each). Deletions cut 5 bases from V and 11 bases from J, with 6 bases between. Germline assignment: CDR1 LNHDA and CDR2 SQIVND (reference sequence). CDR3 size: 10 residues. CDR3 bases: TGTGCCAGTAGTGGGGGAGAGCTGTTTTTT. Translating gives CASSGGELFF. The variable domain in full, with the rest retrieved from reference TRBV19 and TRBJ2-2, is DGGITQSPKYLFRKEGQNVTLSCEQNLNHDAMYWYRQDPGQGLRLIYYSQIVNDFQKGDIAEGYSVSREKKESFPLTVTSAQKNPTAFYLCASSGGELFFGEGSRLTVL.